Below are 3 T cell receptor beta chains sequenced from a single sample in a study of post-analysis software for immune sequencing data. Study results and caveats: There were five or six TRBV segments more frequent in patients than controls, and TRBV5-6, TRBV5-1 and TRBV20-1 were among them.

Their cognate antigens are unknown. Every TCR beta cDNA library bore unique molecular identifiers. From the PCR reads, TCRdb called clonotypes with MiXCR, one entry per CDR3 protein. Of approximately 440,000 distinct CDR3 sequences in the sample, roughly 45% are singletons; the top ten hold about 12%. Sequences were obtained from blood. All receptors come from a girl between 5 and 17 years old with multiple sclerosis.

This chain joins TRBV15 and TRBJ1-6, with D possibly TRBD1 on 6 matching bases. Germline CDR1 is LNHNV and CDR2 is YYDKDF (reference sequence). There are 17 residues in the CDR3. Between the trimmed V and J ends, which lost 2 bases and 8 bases, there was a span of 19 bases. The CDR3 nucleotides read TGTGCCACCAGCAGAAATACCAGGGGCCGCGGGGATTCACCCCTCCACTTT. Protein product: CATSRNTRGRGDSPLHF. The full variable domain, its missing parts supplied by reference TRBV15 and TRBJ1-6, is DAMVIQNPRYQVTQFGKPVTLSCSQTLNHNVMYWYQQKSSQAPKLLFHYYDKDFNNEADTPDNFQSRRPNTSFCFLDIRSPGLGDTAMYLCATSRNTRGRGDSPLHFGNGTRLTVT.

The CDR3 bases are TGTGCCAGCAGTTATGCAACAGGGCCATACGAGCAGTACTTC. Translation gives CASSYATGPYEQYF. The chain links TRBV6-5 to TRBJ2-5; perhaps TRBD1 as D (6 bases). The J call may be incorrect, as the DNA end agrees better with TRBJ2-7. Germline lookup yields CDR1 MNHEY and CDR2 SVGAGI. The CDR3 extends over 14 amino acids.

The J gene is TRBJ2-1, the V gene TRBV28; the match to TRBD1 covers 10 bases. This CDR3 spans 18 amino acids. V trimming: 3 bases; J trimming: 4 bases; junction bases outside the gene matches: 12. The V gene's germline CDR1 is MDHEN and CDR2 SYDVKM. The CDR3 coding sequence is TGTGCCAGCAGTTTGCCACTCCGGGACAGGGGTTCTTACAATGAGCAGTTCTTC. Translation gives CASSLPLRDRGSYNEQFF.